The source of this T cell receptor (beta chain) is a study of T cell responses to AZD1222 COVID-19 vaccine. Overall study results and limits: Repertoires in all cases were sampled only once the peak T cell response had passed. Across the whole spike, CD4 TCRs peaked at regions 160-218 and 743-854. In the spike-specific TCR repertoire, nearly half reportedly target unmutated variant regions.

This table comes from immunoSEQ multiplex PCR, and its TCRdb copy is limited to in-frame clones, with some not included. Counted here are approximately 150,000 clones, just over 90% occurring once; the ten biggest clones make up about 3%. Details on this clone: The antigen remains undetermined.

This CDR3 comprises 14 residues. Germline V gene data show CDR1 as LGHDT and CDR2 as YNNKEL (reference sequence). V was clipped by 4 bases and J by 4 bases, with 14 bases between them. This TCR derives from an adult in good health. The material was peripheral blood, obtained on day 0 of AZD1222 vaccination. The rearrangement joins TRBV3-1 (or the pseudogene TRBV3-2) to TRBJ2-7; D might be TRBD2 (7 bases). The CDR3 coding sequence is TGTGCCAGCAGCCCCCCGGGGGGCCGTTACGAGCAGTACTTC. Translated, it gives CASSPPGGRYEQYF.